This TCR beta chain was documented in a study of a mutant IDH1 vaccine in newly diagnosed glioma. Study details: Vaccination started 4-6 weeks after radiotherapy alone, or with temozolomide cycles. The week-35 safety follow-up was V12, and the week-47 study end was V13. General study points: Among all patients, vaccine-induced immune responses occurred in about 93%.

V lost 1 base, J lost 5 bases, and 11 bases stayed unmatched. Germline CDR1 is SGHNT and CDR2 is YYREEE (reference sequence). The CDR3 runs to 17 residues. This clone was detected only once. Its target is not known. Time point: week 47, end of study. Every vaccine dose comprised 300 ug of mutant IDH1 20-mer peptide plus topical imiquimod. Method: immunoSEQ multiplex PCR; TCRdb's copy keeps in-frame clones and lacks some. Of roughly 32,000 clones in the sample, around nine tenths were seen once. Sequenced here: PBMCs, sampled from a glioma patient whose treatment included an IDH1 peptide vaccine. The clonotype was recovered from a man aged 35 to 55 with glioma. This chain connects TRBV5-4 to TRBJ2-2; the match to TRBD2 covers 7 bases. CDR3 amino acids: CASSLWGFGSGTGELFF. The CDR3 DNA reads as TGTGCCAGCAGCTTGTGGGGCTTCGGTAGCGGGACCGGGGAGCTGTTTTTT.